This T cell receptor beta chain originates from a study of T cells after posttransplantation cyclophosphamide. Trimming stripped 0 bases from V and 7 bases from J, with 13 bases between. The CDR3 contains 15 residues. Germline loops: CDR1 MGHRA, CDR2 YSYEKL. A note on this clone: What it binds is unknown.

Study-level results: Tissue-infiltrating T cells from skin or gut overlapped little with blood T cells. Later blood repertoires were often dominated by clones from the donor CD8+ memory compartment. TRB clonality was highly associated with recipient CMV seropositivity and reactivation.

The related graft donor's blood sample was taken on the day of bone marrow donation. Assay used: immunoSEQ multiplex PCR; TCRdb lists only in-frame clones, some missing. The data hold about 52,000 clones, with 94% observed a single time. Sequenced input: PBMCs. This TCR was sampled from a woman aged 25 to 39 in good health and a related stem cell transplant donor. The V and J genes are TRBV4-1 and TRBJ1-5, with unresolved D. This chain's CDR3 is CASSQDPGGGQPQHF. CDR3 sequence (DNA): TGCGCCAGCAGCCAAGATCCGGGTGGAGGGCAGCCCCAGCATTTT.